One and the same sample provided the 13 T cell receptor beta chains below, sequenced in a study of blood T cell repertoires in COVID-19. Sequenced by immunoSEQ multiplex PCR; TCRdb stores in-frame clones only, minus some. The sample carries fewer than 350,000 clones, roughly 90% recorded once. Input material: PBMCs or T cells enriched from blood (not recorded which). The receptors stem from a woman in her thirties or forties who had recovered from COVID-19.

The chain links TRBV19 to TRBJ2-2; D gene uncertain. Trimming removed 6 bases from V and 2 bases from J, with 10 bases in between. CDR3 length: 14 amino acids. Germline-derived CDR1 and CDR2 are LNHDA and SQIVND (reference sequence). CDR3 nucleotides: TGTGCCAGTAGGTCTGGGCTCAACACCGGGGAGCTGTTTTTT. Protein sequence: CASRSGLNTGELFF.

The chain carries TRBV11-2 and TRBJ2-1; 9 bases align to TRBD1. After removal of 1 base from V and 5 bases from J, the junction contained 3 bases not matched to a gene. From germline, CDR1 is SGHAT and CDR2 FQNNGV. The CDR3 consists of 15 residues. The CDR3 nucleotides are TGTGCCAGCAGCTTAGTGGGGACAGGGAACAATGAGCAGTTCTTC. Protein sequence: CASSLVGTGNNEQFF.

This clone was detected only a few times. The chain has TRBV7-9 and TRBJ2-7; D is undetermined. Germline V gives CDR1 SEHNR, CDR2 FQNEAQ (reference sequence). The CDR3 runs to 13 residues. The V and J ends lost 2 bases and 2 bases respectively, with 7 bases between them. The CDR3 sequence: CASSLTNTYEQYF. In nucleotides, the CDR3 is TGTGCCAGCAGCTTAACTAACACCTACGAGCAGTACTTC.

The chain is built from TRBV3-1 (or the pseudogene TRBV3-2) and TRBJ1-3; D not resolved. The CDR3 runs 16 residues. V was pared by 0 bases and J by 2 bases, with 11 bases between. From germline, CDR1 is LGHDT and CDR2 YNNKEL (reference sequence). The CDR3 bases are TGTGCCAGCAGCCAAGAGGCCCGGGAGCCTGGAAACACCATATATTTT. Encoded protein: CASSQEAREPGNTIYF.

Regarding this clone: The sample holds other DNA sequences that translate to the same CDR3. This chain uses TRBV6-5 with TRBJ2-7, with TRBD2 matching over 8 bases. With V trimmed by 11 bases and J by 1 base, 1 base remained unmatched. This CDR3 comprises 11 residues. Germline lookup yields CDR1 MNHEY and CDR2 SVGAGI. The CDR3 DNA sequence: TGTGCCTCGGGGGGGTCCTACGAGCAGTACTTC. This sequence encodes CASGGSYEQYF.

Concerning this clone: Other DNA sequences in this specimen translate into the identical CDR3. This chain links TRBV7-2 with TRBJ2-7, with 10 bases matching TRBD2. Trimming at V came to 1 base and at J to 0 bases, leaving 3 bases not matched to a gene. The CDR3 has 16 amino acids. Per the germline V gene, CDR1 is SGHTA and CDR2 is FQGNSA. The CDR3 reads CASSLGASGSSYEQYF. CDR3 bases: TGTGCCAGCAGCTTAGGGGCTAGCGGGAGCTCCTACGAGCAGTACTTC.

In nucleotides, the CDR3 is TGTGCCAGCCCCCCAAGGGGGCAAGGAAGTGGGACTGAAGCTTTCTTT. Translation: CASPPRGQGSGTEAFF. The chain is built from TRBV18 and TRBJ1-1, with TRBD1 identical over 7 bases. CDR3 length: 16 amino acids. The trim removed 8 bases at V and 5 bases at J, leaving 17 bases unmatched. Germline V gives CDR1 KGHSH, CDR2 LQKENI.

The chain carries TRBV9 and TRBJ2-1; TRBD2 matches at 11 bases. The J segment lost 3 bases and the V segment lost 4 bases, leaving 6 bases of the junction unmatched. Germline assignment: CDR1 SGDLS and CDR2 YYNGEE. CDR3 size: 16 residues. For the CDR3, the DNA is TGTGCCAGCAGCCTTAGACTAGCGGGGAACTACAATGAGCAGTTCTTC. This encodes CASSLRLAGNYNEQFF.

This clone was seen only once. Other nucleotide sequences from this sample produce the same CDR3. The V and J genes are TRBV27 and TRBJ2-7; 7 bases line up with TRBD1. The CDR3 extends over 13 amino acids. Per the germline V gene, CDR1 is MNHEY and CDR2 is SMNVEV (reference sequence). The trim removed 3 bases at V and 3 bases at J, leaving 2 bases unmatched. The CDR3 DNA reads TGTGCCAGCAGTTTCGGGACAGACTACGAGCAGTACTTC. Encoded protein: CASSFGTDYEQYF.

V and J are TRBV11-3 and TRBJ2-3; 7 nucleotides agree with TRBD2. Unmatched junction bases numbered 9, after V lost 3 bases and J lost 3 bases. The CDR3 loop spans 16 amino acids. CDR1 and CDR2 (germline): SGHNT, YENEEA. DNA of the CDR3: TGTGCCAGCAGCTTTGGAACTAGCGAAGGGACAGATACGCAGTATTTT. Protein sequence: CASSFGTSEGTDTQYF.

The chain has TRBV5-1 and TRBJ2-1; 7 positions match TRBD1. This CDR3 spans 15 amino acids. The V segment lost 3 bases and the J segment 0 bases; nucleotides outside the gene matches: 3. Per germline, CDR1 SGHRS and CDR2 YFSETQ. This chain's CDR3 is CASSYRDSSYNEQFF. CDR3 nucleotide sequence: TGCGCCAGCAGCTACCGGGACAGCTCCTACAATGAGCAGTTCTTC.

The chain recombines TRBV9 with TRBJ1-4; D not resolved. This CDR3 spans 16 amino acids. Between the trimmed V and J ends, which lost 3 bases and 5 bases, there was a span of 17 bases. Germline lookup yields CDR1 SGDLS and CDR2 YYNGEE. The CDR3 sequence is CASSGNPGQSNEKLFF. CDR3 nucleotides: TGTGCCAGCAGCGGGAACCCAGGTCAGAGCAATGAAAAACTGTTTTTT.

This clone appeared a single time. V usage is TRBV4-3 and J usage is TRBJ2-1, with D tentatively TRBD1 (6 bases). The CDR3 covers 15 residues. V was trimmed by 1 base and J by 5 bases, leaving 12 bases between them. Germline values: CDR1 LGHNA, CDR2 YSLEER. CDR3 loop: CASSQGQGSNNEQFF. The DNA for the CDR3 is TGCGCCAGCAGCCAAGGGCAGGGGTCCAACAATGAGCAGTTCTTC.